This TCR beta chain was identified in a study of shared clonotypes between healthy human individuals. This CDR3 is 13 amino acids long. CDR1 and CDR2 from the germline V gene are KGHSH and LQKENI. V was cut by 3 bases and J by 3 bases, with 8 bases left in between. This clone turned up a few times. The data were produced by immunoSEQ multiplex PCR, yet TCRdb's version contains in-frame clones alone and is incomplete. The sample includes 500,000 or so clones, around 96% of them seen just once. The chain joins TRBV18 to TRBJ1-1; D ambiguous. The TCR originated in a young woman in good health. The specimen sequenced was naive CD4+ T cells sorted from blood. Subset specified: CD45RA+ positively selected. CDR3 amino acids: CASSPMRDTEAFF. In nucleotides, the CDR3 is TGTGCCAGCTCACCTATGCGGGACACTGAAGCTTTCTTT.